The T cell receptor beta chain under discussion was sequenced for a study of cytotoxic CD8 clonotypes in ibrutinib-treated CLL. In the study overall: The subjects consisted of eleven to twelve relapsed/refractory and roughly 15 treatment-naive individuals, with approximately 18 IGHV unmutated. It was after a median roughly 13 months of treatment, range 6 to 36, that response samples were taken. Study-wide findings and caveats: Increased clonality at ibrutinib response gave way to a return toward baseline at progression. Treatment saw public clonotypes, which were uncommon, either contract or stay stable.

This table comes from immunoSEQ multiplex PCR, and its TCRdb copy is limited to in-frame clones, with some not included. The table includes about 89,000 clones, approximately 78% detected once. A word on this clone: Its antigen is still unknown.

CDR1 is LGHNA, CDR2 YSLEER, per germline. After removal of 1 base from V and 3 bases from J, the junction contained 14 bases not matched to a gene. The CDR3 covers 18 residues. Sequences were derived from PBMCs, sampled after 12 months of ibrutinib treatment. This sequence originates from a human donor with chronic lymphocytic leukemia. This rearrangement joins TRBV4-3 to TRBJ2-7, with 8 bases identical to TRBD2. CDR3 sequence reads: CASSQGVLGGGPFYEQYF. The CDR3 DNA reads as TGCGCCAGCAGCCAAGGTGTTCTCGGCGGGGGGCCTTTCTACGAGCAGTACTTC.